A selection of T cell receptor beta chains follows, all from one sample in a study of CXCR3-negative and CXCR3-positive naive CD8 T cells. Reanalyzing the 5' RACE reads, TCRdb keeps one entry per CDR3 protein, without DNA. The sample totals 95,000 to 100,000 distinct CDR3 sequences. The sample taken for sequencing was naive CXCR3+ CD8+ T cells from blood. The receptors come from a human donor in good health. Some clones in this sample may be carry-over from other donors' samples. The CDR3 runs from the conserved cysteine through the conserved F or W.

j_call: TRBJ2-7; v_call: TRBV28; cdr3_aa: CASSLPSGVRTLYEQYF
j_call: TRBJ2-1; v_call: TRBV14; cdr3_aa: CASSPPGTGQFF
j_call: TRBJ2-7; v_call: TRBV5-5; cdr3_aa: CASSLVVQPYEQYF
j_call: TRBJ2-3; v_call: TRBV11-2; cdr3_aa: CASSAISGGLTDTQYF
j_call: TRBJ1-4; v_call: TRBV12-3/TRBV12-4; cdr3_aa: CASSSGGFEKLFF
j_call: TRBJ2-1; v_call: TRBV14; cdr3_aa: CASSAGTSGNEQFF
j_call: TRBJ2-1; v_call: TRBV6-4; cdr3_aa: CASSLAGGDYNEQFF
j_call: TRBJ1-1; v_call: TRBV7-9; cdr3_aa: CASSLDGRTTEAFF
j_call: TRBJ2-7; v_call: TRBV4-3; cdr3_aa: CASSQERLAYEQYF
j_call: TRBJ1-2; v_call: TRBV29-1; cdr3_aa: CSVSTGMDLGYTF
j_call: TRBJ2-7; v_call: TRBV6-2/TRBV6-3; cdr3_aa: CASSGGSISYEQYF
j_call: TRBJ2-7; v_call: TRBV19; cdr3_aa: CASSIGTGAYEQYF
j_call: TRBJ1-2; v_call: TRBV20-1; cdr3_aa: CSATSGTVGYTF
j_call: TRBJ1-1; v_call: TRBV2; cdr3_aa: CASSDENSPGTEAFF
j_call: TRBJ2-7; v_call: TRBV7-6; cdr3_aa: CASSSGLAGYEQYF
j_call: TRBJ1-4; v_call: TRBV7-2; cdr3_aa: CASSQPRDRGHKLFF
j_call: TRBJ2-7; v_call: TRBV12-3/TRBV12-4; cdr3_aa: CASGRGPEQYF
j_call: TRBJ2-7; v_call: TRBV25-1; cdr3_aa: CASSDPASGRSYEQYF
j_call: TRBJ2-7; v_call: TRBV5-5; cdr3_aa: CASSLTVSYEQYF
j_call: TRBJ2-2; v_call: TRBV20-1; cdr3_aa: CSARDETSGHTGELFF
j_call: TRBJ2-5; v_call: TRBV28; cdr3_aa: CASSLAAVPRDETQYF
j_call: TRBJ2-7; v_call: TRBV29-1; cdr3_aa: CSVIPDRGSYEQYF
j_call: TRBJ1-5; v_call: TRBV5-5; cdr3_aa: CASSLWTGMHSNQPQHF
j_call: TRBJ2-3; v_call: TRBV3-1; cdr3_aa: CASLGGDTQYF
j_call: TRBJ2-7; v_call: TRBV5-1; cdr3_aa: CASSYSSSYEQYF
j_call: TRBJ2-1; v_call: TRBV29-1; cdr3_aa: CSALANNEQFF
j_call: TRBJ2-1; v_call: TRBV19; cdr3_aa: CASSMDQAHNSYNEQFF
j_call: TRBJ2-3; v_call: TRBV12-3/TRBV12-4; cdr3_aa: CASSFVGFNTQYF
j_call: TRBJ2-1; v_call: TRBV7-8; cdr3_aa: CASSPDISSYNEQFF
j_call: TRBJ2-3; v_call: TRBV4-1; cdr3_aa: CASSQGHDSYTDTQYF
j_call: TRBJ2-1; v_call: TRBV5-1; cdr3_aa: CASSLAAGGPGNEQFF
j_call: TRBJ2-3; v_call: TRBV7-9; cdr3_aa: CASSLVLAATDTQYF
j_call: TRBJ2-3; v_call: TRBV11-2; cdr3_aa: CASSLVLTVTDTQYF
j_call: TRBJ1-1; v_call: TRBV6-2/TRBV6-3; cdr3_aa: CASSYPRTAGDEALF
j_call: TRBJ2-1; v_call: TRBV12-3/TRBV12-4; cdr3_aa: CASSLTGGDGEQFF
j_call: TRBJ2-1; v_call: TRBV24-1; cdr3_aa: CATRGRDSSYNEQFF
j_call: TRBJ1-3; v_call: TRBV20-1; cdr3_aa: CSALNRDRGNTIYF
j_call: TRBJ2-7; v_call: TRBV10-3; cdr3_aa: CAISGTSGGYEQYF
j_call: TRBJ1-5; v_call: TRBV29-1; cdr3_aa: CSVGGTGLSNQPQHF
j_call: TRBJ2-7; v_call: TRBV9; cdr3_aa: CASDRGDGEQYF
j_call: TRBJ1-1; v_call: TRBV7-2; cdr3_aa: CASSLGGDWNTEAFF
j_call: TRBJ2-7; v_call: TRBV12-3/TRBV12-4; cdr3_aa: CASSFLSSGGDTYEQYF
j_call: TRBJ1-2; v_call: TRBV29-1; cdr3_aa: CSVEESPGVGGGYTF
j_call: TRBJ2-1; v_call: TRBV4-1; cdr3_aa: CASSQDHYRESYNEQFF
j_call: TRBJ2-7; v_call: TRBV6-6; cdr3_aa: CASTGGTYEPYF
j_call: TRBJ1-1; v_call: TRBV2; cdr3_aa: CASGTLATEAFF
j_call: TRBJ2-7; v_call: TRBV29-1; cdr3_aa: CSVAPGTGVYEQYF
j_call: TRBJ1-1; v_call: TRBV5-1; cdr3_aa: CASSSGAGTEAFF
j_call: TRBJ2-7; v_call: TRBV29-1; cdr3_aa: CSVEVAETYEQYF
j_call: TRBJ2-2; v_call: TRBV5-1; cdr3_aa: CASSPDWTGGNTGELFF
j_call: TRBJ2-2; v_call: TRBV7-3; cdr3_aa: CASSLIGLDGTGELFF
j_call: TRBJ2-2; v_call: TRBV24-1; cdr3_aa: CATSDPSGANTGELFF
j_call: TRBJ2-1; v_call: TRBV29-1; cdr3_aa: CSSLEENSYNEQFF
j_call: TRBJ2-5; v_call: TRBV7-8; cdr3_aa: CASSFGVGGAQYF
j_call: TRBJ1-2; v_call: TRBV5-1; cdr3_aa: CASSGTGDLDGYTF
j_call: TRBJ2-7; v_call: TRBV7-9; cdr3_aa: CASSSPGQAYEQYF